This is a list of T cell receptor beta chains from one sample in a study of blood T cell repertoires in COVID-19. The assay was immunoSEQ multiplex PCR, and TCRdb's table has in-frame clones only and misses some. The table lists 330,000 or so clones, 92% of them singletons, with about 18% in the top ten. The source material was PBMCs or T cells enriched from blood (not recorded which). These receptors were collected from a woman in her 30s who had recovered from COVID-19. The CDR3 runs from the conserved cysteine through the conserved F or W. D genes are given only for firm matches. Clone size is given for some rows only: seen once, a few or many times, or a class if the clone is expanded.

v_gene: TRBV24-1; d_gene: -; abundance: -; j_gene: TRBJ2-3; CDR3aa: CATSDKGVRGNTDTQYF; CDR3nt: TGTGCCACCAGTGATAAAGGAGTACGGGGGAACACAGATACGCAGTATTTT
v_gene: TRBV19; d_gene: TRBD1; abundance: -; j_gene: TRBJ1-2; CDR3aa: CASSIGDRRLRHGYTF; CDR3nt: TGTGCCAGTAGTATAGGGGACAGAAGGTTGAGGCATGGCTACACCTTC
v_gene: TRBV6-2/TRBV6-3; d_gene: -; abundance: -; j_gene: TRBJ1-2; CDR3aa: CASSMTGGGYTF; CDR3nt: TGTGCCAGCAGTATGACAGGTGGTGGCTACACCTTC
v_gene: TRBV4-3; d_gene: -; abundance: -; j_gene: TRBJ2-3; CDR3aa: CASSQVLAGDTQYF; CDR3nt: TGCGCCAGCAGCCAAGTTTTGGCGGGAGATACGCAGTATTTT
v_gene: TRBV2; d_gene: -; abundance: -; j_gene: TRBJ1-1; CDR3aa: CASTGVLTEAFF; CDR3nt: TGTGCCAGCACAGGGGTCTTAACTGAAGCTTTCTTT
v_gene: TRBV2; d_gene: -; abundance: -; j_gene: TRBJ2-7; CDR3aa: CASYLGTSPHF; CDR3nt: TGTGCCAGTTATTTAGGAACTAGTCCCCACTTC
v_gene: TRBV3-1/TRBV3-2; d_gene: -; abundance: -; j_gene: TRBJ2-1; CDR3aa: CASSQVQDSGEQFF; CDR3nt: TGTGCCAGCAGCCAAGTACAGGATTCGGGTGAGCAGTTCTTC
v_gene: TRBV5-1; d_gene: TRBD2; abundance: -; j_gene: TRBJ2-5; CDR3aa: CASSLGTSGRETQYF; CDR3nt: TGCGCCAGCAGCTTGGGGACTAGCGGGCGGGAGACCCAGTACTTC
v_gene: TRBV6-5; d_gene: TRBD1; abundance: few; j_gene: TRBJ1-6; CDR3aa: CASSSLTGVNSPLHF; CDR3nt: TGTGCCAGCAGTTCACTGACAGGGGTGAATTCACCCCTCCACTTT
v_gene: TRBV6-5; d_gene: TRBD1; abundance: -; j_gene: TRBJ2-7; CDR3aa: CASSYSLGQGTYEQYF; CDR3nt: TGTGCCAGCAGTTACAGCCTCGGACAGGGGACCTACGAGCAGTACTTC
v_gene: TRBV14; d_gene: -; abundance: -; j_gene: TRBJ1-2; CDR3aa: CASSQLEGYGYTF; CDR3nt: TGTGCCAGCAGCCAGTTGGAGGGCTATGGCTACACCTTC
v_gene: TRBV9; d_gene: -; abundance: -; j_gene: TRBJ1-1; CDR3aa: CASSVDDRSNTEAFF; CDR3nt: TGTGCCAGCAGCGTAGACGACAGGAGTAACACTGAAGCTTTCTTT
v_gene: TRBV21-1; d_gene: -; abundance: -; j_gene: TRBJ2-3; CDR3aa: CASSTQGQGTDTQYF; CDR3nt: TGTGCCAGCAGCACACAAGGACAGGGGACGGATACGCAGTATTTT
v_gene: TRBV27; d_gene: -; abundance: -; j_gene: TRBJ2-7; CDR3aa: CASCAVGGPYEQYF; CDR3nt: TGTGCCAGCTGTGCGGTCGGGGGGCCCTACGAGCAGTACTTC
v_gene: TRBV7-2; d_gene: TRBD2; abundance: -; j_gene: TRBJ2-1; CDR3aa: CASSSTPSGYIDEQFF; CDR3nt: TGTGCCAGCAGCTCAACTCCTAGCGGGTACATTGATGAGCAGTTCTTC
v_gene: TRBV7-2; d_gene: TRBD2; abundance: -; j_gene: TRBJ2-3; CDR3aa: CASGFGGVGDTQYF; CDR3nt: TGTGCCAGCGGGTTTGGGGGGGTTGGAGATACGCAGTATTTT
v_gene: TRBV18; d_gene: TRBD1; abundance: few; j_gene: TRBJ1-1; CDR3aa: CASSQGQGTEAFF; CDR3nt: TGTGCCAGCTCACAAGGACAGGGCACTGAAGCTTTCTTT
v_gene: TRBV6-2/TRBV6-3; d_gene: -; abundance: -; j_gene: TRBJ1-5; CDR3aa: CASSYGREDQPQHF; CDR3nt: TGTGCCAGCAGTTATGGGAGGGAGGACCAGCCCCAGCATTTT
v_gene: TRBV5-1; d_gene: -; abundance: -; j_gene: TRBJ1-4; CDR3aa: CASSLNGEKLFF; CDR3nt: TGCGCCAGCAGCTTGAACGGGGAAAAACTGTTTTTT
v_gene: TRBV14; d_gene: TRBD2; abundance: -; j_gene: TRBJ2-1; CDR3aa: CASSQISGSVSSYNEQFF; CDR3nt: TGTGCCAGCAGCCAGATTAGCGGGAGCGTTAGCTCCTACAATGAGCAGTTCTTC
v_gene: TRBV6-5; d_gene: TRBD1; abundance: -; j_gene: TRBJ2-4; CDR3aa: CASSPTGGMHIQYF; CDR3nt: TGTGCCAGCAGTCCTACAGGGGGCATGCACATTCAGTACTTC
v_gene: TRBV5-1; d_gene: TRBD1; abundance: -; j_gene: TRBJ2-5; CDR3aa: CASSGQGDETQYF; CDR3nt: TGCGCCAGTTCGGGACAGGGCGATGAGACCCAGTACTTC
v_gene: TRBV28; d_gene: -; abundance: once; j_gene: TRBJ1-6; CDR3aa: CASSDGRGLSDSPLHF; CDR3nt: TGTGCCAGCAGCGACGGGAGAGGGTTGTCTGATTCACCCCTCCACTTT
v_gene: TRBV19; d_gene: -; abundance: -; j_gene: TRBJ2-2; CDR3aa: CASRTTANTGELFF; CDR3nt: TGTGCCAGTAGGACGACTGCGAACACCGGGGAGCTGTTTTTT
v_gene: TRBV19; d_gene: TRBD1; abundance: -; j_gene: TRBJ2-1; CDR3aa: CASGDSRLRAYNEQFF; CDR3nt: TGTGCCAGTGGGGACAGCAGACTAAGAGCCTACAATGAGCAGTTCTTC
v_gene: TRBV5-1; d_gene: TRBD1; abundance: once; j_gene: TRBJ1-4; CDR3aa: CASSSGQEGEKLFF; CDR3nt: TGCGCCAGCAGCTCCGGACAGGAAGGTGAAAAACTGTTTTTT
v_gene: TRBV28; d_gene: TRBD1; abundance: -; j_gene: TRBJ1-5; CDR3aa: CASSLPGQDGRPQHF; CDR3nt: TGTGCCAGCAGTTTGCCCGGACAGGACGGCAGGCCCCAGCATTTT
v_gene: TRBV20-1; d_gene: -; abundance: -; j_gene: TRBJ1-2; CDR3aa: CSASKGLRGYTF; CDR3nt: TGCAGTGCTAGTAAGGGGCTCAGAGGCTACACCTTC
v_gene: TRBV5-1; d_gene: -; abundance: -; j_gene: TRBJ2-1; CDR3aa: CASSLATGSYNEQFF; CDR3nt: TGCGCCAGCAGCTTGGCCACGGGCTCCTACAATGAGCAGTTCTTC
v_gene: TRBV7-2; d_gene: TRBD2; abundance: -; j_gene: TRBJ2-5; CDR3aa: CASSLARGAGDQETQYF; CDR3nt: TGTGCCAGCAGCTTAGCGCGGGGAGCGGGAGATCAAGAGACCCAGTACTTC
v_gene: TRBV4-1; d_gene: TRBD1; abundance: -; j_gene: TRBJ2-7; CDR3aa: CASSQLPGTGAVWAYEQYF; CDR3nt: TGCGCCAGCAGCCAACTCCCCGGGACAGGGGCGGTTTGGGCTTACGAGCAGTACTTC
v_gene: TRBV6-2/TRBV6-3; d_gene: -; abundance: -; j_gene: TRBJ2-1; CDR3aa: CASSYGRLSYNEQFF; CDR3nt: TGTGCCAGCAGTTACGGCAGGCTCTCCTACAATGAGCAGTTCTTC
v_gene: TRBV5-1; d_gene: TRBD1; abundance: -; j_gene: TRBJ1-2; CDR3aa: CASSTGGSYGYTF; CDR3nt: TGCGCCAGCAGTACAGGGGGCAGCTATGGCTACACCTTC
v_gene: TRBV28; d_gene: -; abundance: -; j_gene: TRBJ1-4; CDR3aa: CASSSQGSEKLFF; CDR3nt: TGTGCCAGCAGTTCCCAGGGTAGTGAAAAACTGTTTTTT
v_gene: TRBV5-1; d_gene: -; abundance: -; j_gene: TRBJ1-1; CDR3aa: CASSNNAQNTEAFF; CDR3nt: TGCGCCAGCAGCAATAATGCGCAGAACACTGAAGCTTTCTTT
v_gene: TRBV6-2/TRBV6-3; d_gene: -; abundance: -; j_gene: TRBJ2-1; CDR3aa: CASSYGGGQSYNEQFF; CDR3nt: TGTGCCAGCAGTTACGGCGGGGGCCAATCCTACAATGAGCAGTTCTTC
v_gene: TRBV5-1; d_gene: -; abundance: -; j_gene: TRBJ1-1; CDR3aa: CASSGYGGEGTEAFF; CDR3nt: TGCGCCAGCAGCGGCTACGGGGGAGAGGGCACTGAAGCTTTCTTT
v_gene: TRBV5-1; d_gene: TRBD1; abundance: -; j_gene: TRBJ1-2; CDR3aa: CASSPYRGGYGYTF; CDR3nt: TGCGCCAGCAGCCCGTACAGGGGTGGCTATGGCTACACCTTC
v_gene: TRBV10-3; d_gene: TRBD2; abundance: -; j_gene: TRBJ2-1; CDR3aa: CASRPGGRLGNEQFF; CDR3nt: TGTGCCAGCCGACCCGGCGGGAGGTTGGGCAATGAGCAGTTCTTC
v_gene: TRBV28; d_gene: -; abundance: -; j_gene: TRBJ2-1; CDR3aa: CASSLWTTEQFF; CDR3nt: TGTGCCAGCAGTTTATGGACTACCGAGCAGTTCTTC
v_gene: TRBV7-2; d_gene: -; abundance: -; j_gene: TRBJ2-7; CDR3aa: CASTSAAYEQYF; CDR3nt: TGTGCCAGCACCTCGGCGGCCTACGAGCAGTACTTC
v_gene: TRBV7-3; d_gene: TRBD2; abundance: -; j_gene: TRBJ2-3; CDR3aa: CASSLSSGVTDTQYF; CDR3nt: TGTGCCAGCAGCTTGAGTAGCGGGGTTACAGATACGCAGTATTTT
v_gene: TRBV4-1; d_gene: -; abundance: -; j_gene: TRBJ1-2; CDR3aa: CASSQEEGKTYGYTF; CDR3nt: TGCGCCAGCAGCCAAGAGGAGGGGAAGACCTATGGCTACACCTTC
v_gene: TRBV12-3/TRBV12-4; d_gene: -; abundance: few; j_gene: TRBJ1-2; CDR3aa: CASSPGISYGYTF; CDR3nt: TGTGCCAGCAGTCCCGGGATCAGCTATGGCTACACCTTC
v_gene: TRBV7-3; d_gene: -; abundance: -; j_gene: TRBJ2-1; CDR3aa: CASSLQRGLDGEQFF; CDR3nt: TGTGCCAGCAGCTTACAAAGGGGACTTGATGGTGAGCAGTTCTTC
v_gene: TRBV9; d_gene: TRBD2; abundance: -; j_gene: TRBJ2-1; CDR3aa: CASSVGSSGNNEQFF; CDR3nt: TGTGCCAGCAGCGTAGGGTCTAGCGGGAACAATGAGCAGTTCTTC
v_gene: TRBV3-1/TRBV3-2; d_gene: -; abundance: once; j_gene: TRBJ1-5; CDR3aa: CASSSGGYQPQHF; CDR3nt: TGTGCCAGCAGCTCCGGAGGATATCAGCCCCAGCATTTT
v_gene: TRBV28; d_gene: TRBD2; abundance: -; j_gene: TRBJ2-7; CDR3aa: CASSARLAGLYEQYF; CDR3nt: TGTGCCAGCAGTGCCCGACTAGCGGGGCTCTACGAGCAGTACTTC